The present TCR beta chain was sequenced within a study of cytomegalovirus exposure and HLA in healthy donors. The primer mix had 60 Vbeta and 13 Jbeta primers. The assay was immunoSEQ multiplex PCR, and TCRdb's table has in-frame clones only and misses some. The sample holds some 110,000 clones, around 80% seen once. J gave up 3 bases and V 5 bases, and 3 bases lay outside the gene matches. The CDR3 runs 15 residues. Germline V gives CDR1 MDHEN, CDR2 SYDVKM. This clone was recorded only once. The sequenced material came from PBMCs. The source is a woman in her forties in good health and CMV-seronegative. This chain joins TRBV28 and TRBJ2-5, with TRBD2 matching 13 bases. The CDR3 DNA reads TGTGCCAGCAGTCGGACTAGCGGGAGTAAAGAGACCCAGTACTTC. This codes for CASSRTSGSKETQYF.